Below, one T cell receptor beta chain is given with its context. This CDR3 spans 14 amino acids. The junction had 6 bases not matched to a gene; V was cut back by 5 bases and J by 3 bases. Germline loops: CDR1 LNHDA, CDR2 SQIVND (reference sequence). The data were obtained in a study of blood T cell repertoires in COVID-19. TCRdb keeps only in-frame clones here, not all; method: immunoSEQ multiplex PCR. This sample has around 100,000 clones, with about 91% found just once. The V and J genes are TRBV19 and TRBJ2-5; 7 bases are shared with TRBD1. Sequencing input: peripheral blood. The clonotype comes from a human donor in a cohort sampled during active COVID-19. CDR3 nucleotide sequence: TGTGCCAGTAGTGCCGTCAGGGGGAAAGAGACCCAGTACTTC. It yields the protein CASSAVRGKETQYF.